The 8 T cell receptor beta chains presented below share a single source sample, sequenced in a study of T cell responses to AZD1222 COVID-19 vaccine. Assay used: immunoSEQ multiplex PCR; TCRdb lists only in-frame clones, some missing. The sample includes fewer than 150,000 clones, approximately 90% of them seen just once. This sample comprised peripheral blood, obtained on day 0 of AZD1222 vaccination. The receptors originated from an adult in good health.

The rearrangement uses TRBV20-1 and TRBJ2-1; tentative D call: TRBD2 (6 bases). The CDR3 is 11 residues long. Per germline, CDR1 DFQATT and CDR2 SNEGSKA (reference sequence). Between the trimmed V and J ends, which lost 7 bases and 5 bases, there was a span of 9 bases. The CDR3 is CSVGGNNEQFF. For the CDR3, the DNA is TGCAGTGTGGGGGGAAACAATGAGCAGTTCTTC.

The chain combines TRBV6-5 with TRBJ2-7; 9 nucleotides match TRBD1. Germline CDR1 and CDR2: MNHEY and SVGAGI. V lost 5 bases, J lost 7 bases, and 12 bases stayed unmatched. The CDR3 consists of 15 residues. CDR3 in amino acids: CASSSRDRALWEQYF. The CDR3 DNA sequence: TGTGCCAGCAGTAGCCGGGACAGGGCCTTATGGGAGCAGTACTTC.

This sequence joins TRBV19 and TRBJ2-3; the D call may be TRBD1 or TRBD2 (5 bases each). V gave up 4 bases and J gave up 2 bases, with 19 bases separating them. This CDR3 has 17 amino acids. Germline V gives CDR1 LNHDA, CDR2 SQIVND (reference sequence). This CDR3 reads CASSTPPGPHFTDTQYF. The CDR3 bases are TGTGCCAGTAGTACTCCACCGGGACCCCACTTCACAGATACGCAGTATTTT.

The V and J genes are TRBV19 and TRBJ1-2; D is undetermined. CDR1 is LNHDA, CDR2 SQIVND, per germline (reference sequence). This CDR3 has 11 residues. V was shortened by 8 bases and J by 0 bases, with 4 bases between the two germline ends. The CDR3 DNA is TGTGCCAGTGGGGCTAACTATGGCTACACCTTC. Translating gives CASGANYGYTF.

V is TRBV3-1 (or the pseudogene TRBV3-2) and J is TRBJ1-1; D is unclear. This CDR3 contains 14 residues. The V end lost 2 bases, the J end lost 1 base, and 8 bases lay between the germline ends. Germline V gene sequence: CDR1 LGHDT, CDR2 YNNKEL (reference sequence). CDR3 amino acids: CASSQLPGNTEAFF. CDR3 sequence (DNA): TGTGCCAGCAGCCAACTACCCGGGAACACTGAAGCTTTCTTT.

V is TRBV6-2 or TRBV6-3 and J is TRBJ1-5; D possibly corresponds to TRBD1 (6 bases). This CDR3 comprises 14 residues. Trimming left V 4 bases short and J 5 bases short, with 12 bases between. Germline-derived CDR1 and CDR2 are MNHEY and SVGEGT. The CDR3 reads CASSFGRGHQPQHF. The CDR3 DNA sequence: TGTGCCAGCAGTTTTGGCAGGGGTCATCAGCCCCAGCATTTT.

V and J are TRBV14 and TRBJ2-7; D is unresolved. From germline, CDR1 is SGHDN and CDR2 FVKESK. The CDR3 is 13 residues long. Trimming stripped 6 bases from V and 8 bases from J, with 17 bases between. The CDR3 region is CASSQKLKLKQYF. The DNA for the CDR3 is TGTGCCAGCAGTCAAAAGCTTAAACTTAAGCAGTACTTC.

The rearrangement joins TRBV6-6 to TRBJ2-1; possibly TRBD2 for D (6 bases). This CDR3 spans 15 amino acids. V was pared by 10 bases and J by 2 bases, with 18 bases between. CDR1 and CDR2 (germline): MNHNY, SVGAGI (reference sequence). The CDR3 protein is CATSSGRGPYNEQFF. The CDR3 DNA sequence: TGTGCCACCTCCTCGGGGCGGGGACCCTACAATGAGCAGTTCTTC.